The rows below give T cell receptor beta chains drawn from one sample of a study of OX40 agonist ivuxolimab in advanced cancers. Clones were sequenced by immunoSEQ multiplex PCR, and TCRdb holds only the in-frame ones, with some missing. The sample has tens of thousands of clones, about 89% seen once; the top ten hold around 41%. The sample consisted of CD4+ or CD8+ T cells sorted from blood, taken in a trial of the OX40 agonist ivuxolimab. These receptors originate from an adult with an advanced solid tumor such as melanoma, head and neck, liver or kidney cancer. The CDR3 runs from the conserved cysteine through the conserved F or W. Rows may omit the clone size; those that give it use once, few, many or a size class.

>.|TRBV6-5
CASSYSVKGYNEQFF
>.|TRBV5-6
CASSFYFLKSEETQYF
>.|TRBV11-3
CASSLGQGAEAFF
>.|TRBV6-1
CASRRQGGTPYEQYF
>.|TRBV5-1
CASSLNYYNTEAFF
>.|TRBV30
CAGRVGSHNEQFF
>.|TRBV15
CATSGKQDYNSPLHF
>.|TRBV9
CASSVGSGGAVYEQYF
>.|TRBV15
CATSRVERETQYF
>once|TRBV27
CASSLLAGTGVYQPQHF
>.|TRBV4-1
CASSQTGTVSPANEKLFF
>.|TRBV6-6
CASRATSGGHSYEQYF
>.|TRBV4-1
CASSQGLRLNQPQHF
>once|TRBV4-3
CASSQGDTQYF
>.|TRBV29-1
CSVVTGNTIHF
>.|TRBV27
CASSLAGLGTGELFF
>.|TRBV12-5
CASGWGLAVETQYF
>.|TRBV9
CASSVTDDNQPQHF
>.|TRBV5-4
CASSGPSNTGELFF
>.|TRBV9
CASSVDWTGYHEQYF
>.|TRBV28
CASSFPGAYEQYF
>.|TRBV4-1
CASSLGLGLRNTIYF
>.|TRBV4-1
CASSQALGLRQETQYF
>.|TRBV7-9
CASSLGTANTGELFF
>.|TRBV4-3
CASSQDGGRENIQYF
>.|TRBV19
CASTQEFGAYEQYF
>.|TRBV4-3
CASSPKVVLASYEQYF
>.|TRBV7-9
CATTRENQETQYF
>.|TRBV11-2
CASSVVGGEAFF
>once|TRBV4-1
CASSQGDRGGGTEAFF
>.|TRBV9
CASSVGQGAQPQHF
>.|TRBV6-1
CASSDYRSAILTF
>once|TRBV5-6
CASSFGPGDTGELFF
>.|TRBV9
CASSVEEGQPQHF
>.|TRBV4-3
CASSQDPLAGAASYEQYF
>.|TRBV11-3
CASSLTGNEQYF
>.|TRBV9
CASSVKEGSNYEQYF
>.|TRBV4-3
CASSRSINDPSNEQYF
>.|TRBV11-2
CASSLDPGQGARQPQHF
>.|TRBV28
CASSLEGLGQALIQPQHF
>once|TRBV7-6
CASSLGQGRYYEQYF
>.|TRBV7-9
CASSLSFTESNIQYF
>medium-sized|TRBV9
CASSAPGYTEAFF
>.|TRBV19
CASSLQLRRDTIYF
>.|TRBV4-2
CASSQRRGTEAFF